The 10 T cell receptor beta chains below come from one sample, sequenced in a study of cytomegalovirus exposure and HLA in healthy donors. Primers for the PCR totalled 60 Vbeta and 13 Jbeta. Clones were sequenced by immunoSEQ multiplex PCR, and TCRdb holds only the in-frame ones, with some missing. Seen here are 150,000 to 200,000 clones, 77% observed once, and the top ten hold roughly 2.8%. The sample was PBMCs. The receptors derive from a woman in her thirties or forties in good health and CMV-seropositive.

The chain carries TRBV18 and TRBJ2-3; D is uncertain. Germline CDR1 reads KGHSH; CDR2 reads LQKENI. There are 13 residues in the CDR3. Between the trimmed V and J ends, which lost 0 bases and 7 bases, there was a span of 8 bases. The CDR3 sequence: CASSPPSLNTQYF. The DNA of the CDR3 is TGTGCCAGCTCACCACCGTCTCTTAATACGCAGTATTTT.

This clone turned up a few times. The gene calls are TRBV27 and TRBJ2-7, with 7 bases lining up with TRBD1. The V gene end was trimmed by 5 bases and the J gene end by 5 bases; junction bases not matched to a gene: 15. The CDR3 has 16 residues. Germline values: CDR1 MNHEY, CDR2 SMNVEV (reference sequence). The CDR3 loop reads CASSPLAPTGLNEQYF. The CDR3 DNA reads as TGTGCCAGCAGTCCCCTAGCCCCGACAGGGTTGAACGAGCAGTACTTC.

The CDR3 DNA sequence: TGTGCCAGTAGAGAGACTAGCGGGTCCTACAATGAGCAGTTCTTC. Encoded protein: CASRETSGSYNEQFF. This chain links TRBV19 with TRBJ2-1; 10 nucleotides align to TRBD2. The CDR3 sequence is 15 residues long. J was trimmed by 1 base and V by 6 bases; bases with no gene match: 3. CDR1 LNHDA and CDR2 SQIVND come from the germline V gene (reference sequence).

The count of this clone is one. CDR3 in amino acids: CASSLGGATLNTEAFF. The CDR3 DNA reads TGCGCCAGCAGCTTGGGTGGGGCAACCCTGAACACTGAAGCTTTCTTT. The V gene is TRBV5-1, the J gene TRBJ1-1, with D maybe TRBD1 (5 bases). The CDR3 totals 16 residues. V lost 0 bases, J lost 0 bases, and 12 bases lay in between. CDR1 and CDR2 (germline): SGHRS, YFSETQ.

This chain joins TRBV30 and TRBJ2-5; possible D gene TRBD2, 5 bases. The germline V and J ends were trimmed by 0 bases and 7 bases, with 15 bases remaining between them. Germline values: CDR1 GTSNPN, CDR2 SVGIG (reference sequence). The CDR3 is 14 amino acids. The CDR3 reads CAWSVRVTSGTQYF. The CDR3 bases are TGTGCCTGGAGTGTGCGGGTGACAAGTGGGACCCAGTACTTC.

The chain is built from TRBV7-2 and TRBJ2-7; 8 bases map to TRBD1. V lost 5 bases, J lost 2 bases, and 11 bases stayed unmatched. The germline gives CDR1 SGHTA, CDR2 FQGNSA. The CDR3 loop spans 16 amino acids. The CDR3 DNA follows: TGTGCCAGCAGCCTCGACGGGACAGGAACCCCCTACGAGCAGTACTTC. It yields the protein CASSLDGTGTPYEQYF.

The rearrangement joins TRBV30 to TRBJ2-3; D uncertain. The CDR3 length is 14 residues. CDR1 and CDR2 from the germline V gene are GTSNPN and SVGIG (reference sequence). The V end lost 2 bases, the J end lost 5 bases, and 14 bases lay between the germline ends. The CDR3 loop is CAWSPTSYGDTQYF. In DNA, the CDR3 is TGTGCCTGGAGTCCAACCTCCTATGGAGATACGCAGTATTTT. The whole variable domain, remainder taken from reference TRBV30 and TRBJ2-3, is SQTIHQWPATLVQPVGSPLSLECTVEGTSNPNLYWYRQAAGRGLQLLFYSVGIGQISSEVPQNLSASRPQDRQFILSSKKLLLSDSGFYLCAWSPTSYGDTQYFGPGTRLTVL.

The chain employs TRBV6-5 and TRBJ2-7; TRBD2 is a possible D gene (6 bases). Trimming pared 5 bases from V and 0 bases from J, leaving 11 bases between. The CDR3 has 14 residues. Per germline, CDR1 MNHEY and CDR2 SVGAGI. The CDR3 is CASSAREYSYEQYF. The CDR3 DNA is TGTGCCAGCAGTGCCCGGGAGTACTCCTACGAGCAGTACTTC.

This sequence joins TRBV18 and TRBJ2-7, with a tentative D call TRBD2 (5 bases). V was shortened by 6 bases and J by 5 bases, with 8 bases between the two germline ends. The CDR3 is made up of 11 amino acids. From germline, CDR1 is KGHSH and CDR2 LQKENI. CDR3 sequence reads: CASSEVNEQYF. The CDR3 DNA follows: TGTGCCAGCTCGGAGGTCAACGAGCAGTACTTC.

The chain combines TRBV25-1 with TRBJ1-5; D not resolved. This CDR3 has 14 amino acids. The germline V gene encodes CDR1 MGHDK and CDR2 SYGVNS. V dropped 4 bases and J dropped 3 bases, with 10 bases sitting between them. The CDR3 loop is CASSVPGNNQPQHF. CDR3 in DNA: TGTGCCAGCAGTGTCCCGGGGAACAATCAGCCCCAGCATTTT.